This T cell receptor beta chain was obtained from a study of blood T cell repertoires in COVID-19. Overall study: PBMCs, B-cell-depleted T cells, or T cells provided the cDNA or gDNA that made up the material.

Original handling: Estimation of nucleated cell counts relied on the amplification of reference gene primers. Repertoires were generated with immunoSEQ multiplex PCR, while TCRdb's copy carries only in-frame clones and drops some. V, J and clone size are taken as reported in that table, and D and trimming were inferred from the DNA itself. In the table there are 250,000 to 300,000 clones, 75% to 85% of which are singletons. With 3 bases removed from V and 6 bases from J, the gap between germline ends came to 14 bases. The CDR3 spans 13 residues. Germline-derived CDR1 and CDR2 are GTSNPN and SVGIG (reference sequence).

The V call is TRBV30, the J call TRBJ1-1, with a tentative D call TRBD1 (5 bases). The receptor comes from a man between 45 and 60 years old with active or convalescent COVID-19. Sequences were obtained from peripheral blood. The CDR3: CAWRTAVNAEAFF. CDR3 in DNA: TGTGCCTGGAGGACAGCAGTCAACGCTGAAGCTTTCTTT.